These T cell receptor beta chains were read from a single sample in a study of cytomegalovirus exposure and HLA in healthy donors. Only in-frame clones appear in the TCRdb table, and some are missing; sequencing was by immunoSEQ multiplex PCR. The sample has tens of thousands of clones; around 81% are singletons. Sequenced material: PBMCs. These receptors originate from a man aged 50 to 59 in good health and CMV-seronegative. Each CDR3 is given with its conserved first and last residue. Rows may omit the clone size; those that give it use once, few, many or a size class.

CDR3aa | v_gene | len | abundance
CASSFRGGGTTDTQYF | TRBV7-2 | 16 | NA
CASSLVTGAGNQPQHF | TRBV7-2 | 16 | NA
CAWSTRTGPPEKLFF | TRBV30 | 15 | NA
CASSRDLDTGELFF | TRBV5-1 | 14 | few
CASSRQPQGRYEQFF | TRBV14 | 15 | NA
CASRQTSTEAFF | TRBV10-2 | 12 | once
CASSLGTGRYEQYF | TRBV28 | 14 | NA
CASSLAYSNQPQHF | TRBV7-2 | 14 | NA
CASSEYERDGYTF | TRBV25-1 | 13 | NA
CASSQGVGLAGGRYEQYF | TRBV4-2 | 18 | NA
CASIQGNYGYTF | TRBV28 | 12 | NA
CASSVMGRTDNEQFF | TRBV9 | 15 | NA
CASSPSGQRSGNTIYF | TRBV9 | 16 | NA
CASAILQGSYEAFF | TRBV5-6 | 14 | few
CASSPELGQTYGYTF | TRBV5-4 | 15 | NA
CASSFRDTGELFF | TRBV7-9 | 13 | NA
CAASTTTATQYF | TRBV15 | 12 | NA
CAISGTAINEKLFF | TRBV10-3 | 14 | NA
CASSPTTEGWETQYF | TRBV5-1 | 15 | NA
CASSLTSGGDYEQYF | TRBV27 | 15 | NA
CATSPNDRRRLNYGYTF | TRBV15 | 17 | NA
CASSFGTAFTNEQFF | TRBV7-2 | 15 | NA
CASGSTSGGEETQYF | TRBV6-5 | 15 | NA
CASKGGGAGSPLHF | TRBV2 | 14 | NA
CASSLGSRGLETQYF | TRBV5-6 | 15 | NA
CASSQKKGLSMDTQYF | TRBV4-2 | 16 | NA
CASSPEGANTEAFF | TRBV18 | 14 | NA
CASRPDWRGTGELFF | TRBV28 | 15 | NA
CASSELGQASILLAKNIQYF | TRBV6-1 | 20 | NA
CASEAGSGANVLTF | TRBV5-1 | 14 | NA
CASSLLQGQNNEQFF | TRBV5-1 | 15 | NA
CAWSGGANSPLHF | TRBV30 | 13 | once
CAISETSRGYEQYF | TRBV10-3 | 14 | NA
CASSLREFNSPLHF | TRBV7-8 | 14 | NA
CASKGQMNTEAFF | TRBV2 | 13 | NA
CASTDGYQETQYF | TRBV21-1 | 13 | NA
CASGVIQGSTYGYTF | TRBV6-5 | 15 | NA